The 13 T cell receptor beta chains below come from one sample, sequenced in a study of CXCR3-negative and CXCR3-positive naive CD8 T cells. General study points: CXCR3-positive naive cells carried more hydrophobic TRB CDR3s than CXCR3-negative ones.

Their specific antigens are unknown. The libraries of TRB cDNA were constructed through 5' RACE using UMI labels. TCRdb derives one entry per CDR3 protein from the 5' RACE reads, leaving out DNA. The sample's table shows more than 75,000 distinct CDR3 sequences. Input material: naive CXCR3+ CD8+ T cells from blood. Subset given: CD45RO-CCR7+CD27+CD95- naive CD8+ T cells expressing CXCR3 (TNR3+). Receptors were obtained from a human donor in good health. Some clones in this sample may be carry-over from other donors' samples.

The gene calls are TRBV20-1 and TRBJ2-7; TCRdb lists TRBD2, though no DNA is available to test this call. The CDR3 is 14 amino acids. CDR1 DFQATT and CDR2 SNEGSKA come from the germline V gene (reference sequence). The CDR3 reads CSANHRDFLYEQYF.

This chain connects TRBV7-3 to TRBJ2-3; TCRdb names TRBD2, which stays unverified in the absence of DNA. This CDR3 spans 15 amino acids. CDR1 and CDR2 from the germline V gene are SGHTA and FQGTGA. The CDR3 loop reads CASSFSGGALDTQYF.

This sequence joins TRBV2 and TRBJ2-7. Germline V gene lookup returns CDR1 SNHLY and CDR2 FYNNEI. This CDR3 is 13 amino acids long. CDR3: CASSDRSSYEQYF.

This chain uses TRBV29-1 with TRBJ2-5; there is no DNA to check the TCRdb D call of TRBD1. CDR1 SQVTM and CDR2 ANQGSEA come from the germline V gene. CDR3 length: 16 amino acids. CDR3 protein: CSVEPSTAVYQETQYF.

The V call is TRBV12-3 or TRBV12-4, the J call TRBJ2-1; TCRdb's D call of TRBD2 is untestable without DNA. The CDR3 is 14 amino acids. The CDR3 protein is CASSTSGSINEQFF.

The V call is TRBV10-3, the J call TRBJ2-1; no DNA is available, so the TRBD2 call from TCRdb remains unchecked. CDR3 length: 17 residues. The germline V gene has CDR1 ENHRY and CDR2 SYGVKD. The CDR3 loop is CAISEIQRGSSYNEQFF.

The chain has TRBV20-1 and TRBJ2-3; checking the TCRdb D call of TRBD1 is not possible without DNA. Germline V gene lookup returns CDR1 DFQATT and CDR2 SNEGSKA (reference sequence). The CDR3 extends over 15 amino acids. This chain's CDR3 is CSARAQDGDTDTQYF.

The CDR3 is CAWSASGDAQYF. V and J are TRBV30 and TRBJ2-3; with no DNA, the TCRdb D assignment of TRBD1 cannot be verified. The CDR3 runs to 12 residues. Germline assignment: CDR1 GTSNPN and CDR2 SVGIG (reference sequence).

The rearrangement links TRBV28 to TRBJ2-7; with no DNA, the TCRdb D assignment of TRBD1 cannot be verified. Germline CDR1 is MDHEN and CDR2 is SYDVKM. The CDR3 is 14 amino acids. The CDR3 sequence: CASSQQDRGYEQYF.

The rearrangement joins TRBV15 to TRBJ2-2. This CDR3 has 14 residues. CDR1 and CDR2 (germline): LNHNV, YYDKDF (reference sequence). The CDR3 reads CATSRDPGTGELFF. The full variable domain, with the rest looked up from reference TRBV15 and TRBJ2-2, is DAMVIQNPRYQVTQFGKPVTLSCSQTLNHNVMYWYQQKSSQAPKLLFHYYDKDFNNEADTPDNFQSRRPNTSFCFLDIRSPGLGDTAMYLCATSRDPGTGELFFGEGSRLTVL.

J is TRBJ2-7 and V is TRBV5-5; TCRdb outputs TRBD1, but without DNA this stays unchecked. The CDR3 extends over 16 amino acids. From germline, CDR1 is SGHKS and CDR2 YYEKEE (reference sequence). The CDR3 sequence: CASSLHPGQGGNEQYF.

The chain joins TRBV19 to TRBJ2-7; there is no DNA to check the TCRdb D call of TRBD2. The CDR3 has 19 residues. The germline CDR1 and CDR2 sequences are LNHDA and SQIVND (reference sequence). CDR3 loop: CASSIRSLAGGPSSYEQYF.

The chain employs TRBV2 and TRBJ1-5; TCRdb's D call, TRBD1, is unchecked because there is no DNA. The CDR3 runs 16 residues. Germline V gene data show CDR1 as SNHLY and CDR2 as FYNNEI. The chain's CDR3 is CASRQTPGEMDQPQHF.